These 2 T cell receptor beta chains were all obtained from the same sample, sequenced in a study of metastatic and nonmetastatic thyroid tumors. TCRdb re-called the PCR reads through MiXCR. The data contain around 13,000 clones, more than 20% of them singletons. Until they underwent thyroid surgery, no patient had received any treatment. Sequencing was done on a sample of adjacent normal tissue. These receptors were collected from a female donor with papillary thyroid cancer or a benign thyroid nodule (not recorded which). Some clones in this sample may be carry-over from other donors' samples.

This CDR3 reads CASRRQGFENYGYTF. CDR3 nucleotide sequence: TGTGCCAGCAGGCGACAGGGCTTTGAGAACTATGGCTACACCTTC. The chain links TRBV6-1 to TRBJ1-2; TRBD1 matches 7 bases. The trim removed 6 bases at V and 2 bases at J, leaving 9 bases unmatched. Germline V gene lookup returns CDR1 MNHNS and CDR2 SASEGT. There are 15 residues in the CDR3.

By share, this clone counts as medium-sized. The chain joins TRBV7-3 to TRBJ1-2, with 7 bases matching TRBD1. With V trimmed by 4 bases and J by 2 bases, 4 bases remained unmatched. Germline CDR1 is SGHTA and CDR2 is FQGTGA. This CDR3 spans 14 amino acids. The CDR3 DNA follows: TGTGCCAGCAGCTCTCGACAGGGAAACTATGGCTACACCTTC. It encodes CASSSRQGNYGYTF.